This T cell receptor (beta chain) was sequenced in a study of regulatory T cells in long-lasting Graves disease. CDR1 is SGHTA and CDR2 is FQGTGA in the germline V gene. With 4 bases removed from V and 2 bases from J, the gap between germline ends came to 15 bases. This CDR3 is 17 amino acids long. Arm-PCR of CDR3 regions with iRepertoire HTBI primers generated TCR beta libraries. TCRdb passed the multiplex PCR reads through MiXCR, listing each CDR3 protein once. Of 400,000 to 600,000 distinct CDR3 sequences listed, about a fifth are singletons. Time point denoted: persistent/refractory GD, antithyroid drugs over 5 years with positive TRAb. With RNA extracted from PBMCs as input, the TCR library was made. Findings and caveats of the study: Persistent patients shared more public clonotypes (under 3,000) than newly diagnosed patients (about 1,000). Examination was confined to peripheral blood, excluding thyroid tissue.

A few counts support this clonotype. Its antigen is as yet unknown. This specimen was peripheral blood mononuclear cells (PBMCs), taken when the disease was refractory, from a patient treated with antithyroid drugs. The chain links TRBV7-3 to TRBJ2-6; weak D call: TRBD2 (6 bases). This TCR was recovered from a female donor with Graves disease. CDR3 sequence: CASSSPSSGAGANVLTF. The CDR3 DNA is TGTGCCAGCAGCTCTCCAAGCTCGGGAGCTGGGGCCAACGTCCTGACTTTC.